A selection of T cell receptor beta chains follows, all from one sample in a study of T cell repertoires in cytomegalovirus infection. TCRdb ran MiXCR on the reads and lists one entry per CDR3 protein. The sample lists about 180,000 distinct CDR3 sequences; roughly 17% were seen once. The sample taken for sequencing was CD8+ T cells from PBMCs. The receptors were gathered from a human donor in good health (CMV status not recorded). Some clones in this sample may be carry-over from other donors' samples. Both conserved end residues are part of each CDR3. The order of the fields is D gene, clone size, CDR3 length, V gene, J gene, CDR3 DNA, CDR3 protein. The D gene is left open where the match is weak. The listing skips clone size in some rows; elsewhere it reads once, few, many or a size class.

d_call: TRBD2
clone_size: .
cdr3_length: 11
v_call: TRBV29-1
j_call: TRBJ2-3
cdr3_nt: TGCAGCGTACGGGGAGGGGATACGCAGTATTTT
cdr3_aa: CSVRGGDTQYF

d_call: TRBD2
clone_size: .
cdr3_length: 14
v_call: TRBV12-5
j_call: TRBJ2-5
cdr3_nt: TGTGCTAGCGCCTCTGCGGCGGGGGAAGAGACCCAGTACTTC
cdr3_aa: CASASAAGEETQYF

d_call: .
clone_size: few
cdr3_length: 15
v_call: TRBV7-9
j_call: TRBJ1-1
cdr3_nt: TGTGCCAGCAGTCCAAGGGCAGGGGCAAACACTGAAGCTTTCTTT
cdr3_aa: CASSPRAGANTEAFF

d_call: .
clone_size: medium-sized
cdr3_length: 15
v_call: TRBV12-3/TRBV12-4
j_call: TRBJ1-3
cdr3_nt: TGTGCTCAGCCCAGGGCCGGCGGCTCTGGAAACACCATATATTTT
cdr3_aa: CAQPRAGGSGNTIYF

d_call: .
clone_size: .
cdr3_length: 14
v_call: TRBV6-1
j_call: TRBJ1-1
cdr3_nt: TGTGCCAGCAGCGGAGGGGGGACCTTCACTGAAGCTTTCTTT
cdr3_aa: CASSGGGTFTEAFF

d_call: .
clone_size: many
cdr3_length: 15
v_call: TRBV7-8
j_call: TRBJ2-7
cdr3_nt: TGTGCCAGCAGCTTGGTCCAGGGACCTTCCTACGAGCAGTACTTC
cdr3_aa: CASSLVQGPSYEQYF

d_call: .
clone_size: .
cdr3_length: 14
v_call: TRBV9
j_call: TRBJ2-1
cdr3_nt: TGTGCCAGCAGCCTCCGGACGGGCTACAATGAGCAGTTCTTC
cdr3_aa: CASSLRTGYNEQFF

d_call: .
clone_size: .
cdr3_length: 11
v_call: TRBV28
j_call: TRBJ1-5
cdr3_nt: TGTGCCAGCAGTCCGTCCCAGCCCCAGCATTTT
cdr3_aa: CASSPSQPQHF

d_call: TRBD1
clone_size: once
cdr3_length: 13
v_call: TRBV6-5
j_call: TRBJ1-2
cdr3_nt: TGTGCCAGCAGTTACTGGACAGGATCGAGCTACACCTTC
cdr3_aa: CASSYWTGSSYTF

d_call: TRBD1
clone_size: many
cdr3_length: 16
v_call: TRBV3-1
j_call: TRBJ1-4
cdr3_nt: TGTGCCAGCAGCCATGTAACCGGGACAGGGAGTGAAAAACTGTTTTTT
cdr3_aa: CASSHVTGTGSEKLFF

d_call: .
clone_size: few
cdr3_length: 15
v_call: TRBV5-1
j_call: TRBJ1-1
cdr3_nt: TGCGCCAGCAGCTTGGATGGACGGGGGAACACTGAAGCTTTCTTT
cdr3_aa: CASSLDGRGNTEAFF

d_call: .
clone_size: .
cdr3_length: 14
v_call: TRBV7-2
j_call: TRBJ2-7
cdr3_nt: TGTGCCAGCAGCTTAGGGGCAGGGCCCTACGAGCAGTACTTC
cdr3_aa: CASSLGAGPYEQYF

d_call: .
clone_size: few
cdr3_length: 14
v_call: TRBV7-9
j_call: TRBJ2-7
cdr3_nt: TGTGCCAGCAGCTTAAGGCAGCGACCCTACGAGCAGTACTTC
cdr3_aa: CASSLRQRPYEQYF

d_call: .
clone_size: few
cdr3_length: 16
v_call: TRBV7-9
j_call: TRBJ2-1
cdr3_nt: TGTGCCAGCAGCCCCCCCGGAGGGGCCTCCTACAATGAGCAGTTCTTC
cdr3_aa: CASSPPGGASYNEQFF

d_call: .
clone_size: .
cdr3_length: 15
v_call: TRBV2
j_call: TRBJ2-1
cdr3_nt: TGTGCCAGCAGCGGTACAGGGCCCCCCTACAATGAGCAGTTCTTC
cdr3_aa: CASSGTGPPYNEQFF

d_call: .
clone_size: .
cdr3_length: 13
v_call: TRBV7-2
j_call: TRBJ2-7
cdr3_nt: TGTGCCAGCAGCCAAGTCCAGGCCTACGAGCAGTACTTC
cdr3_aa: CASSQVQAYEQYF

d_call: .
clone_size: few
cdr3_length: 14
v_call: TRBV7-9
j_call: TRBJ2-4
cdr3_nt: TGTGCCAGCGCCTTTAAGGGTGCAGAAAACATTCAGTACTTC
cdr3_aa: CASAFKGAENIQYF

d_call: .
clone_size: few
cdr3_length: 16
v_call: TRBV6-6
j_call: TRBJ2-3
cdr3_nt: TGTGCCAGCAGTTCCCCTCGAGTACCCAACACAGATACGCAGTATTTT
cdr3_aa: CASSSPRVPNTDTQYF

d_call: TRBD1
clone_size: few
cdr3_length: 16
v_call: TRBV7-8
j_call: TRBJ2-7
cdr3_nt: TGTGCCAGCAGCTTAGGTAGACAGGGGGGAAACTACGAGCAGTACTTC
cdr3_aa: CASSLGRQGGNYEQYF

d_call: TRBD1
clone_size: .
cdr3_length: 16
v_call: TRBV7-6
j_call: TRBJ2-1
cdr3_nt: TGTGCCAGCAGCTCAAACAGGGGCGTGGGCATACATGAGCAGTTCTTC
cdr3_aa: CASSSNRGVGIHEQFF

d_call: .
clone_size: .
cdr3_length: 16
v_call: TRBV5-4
j_call: TRBJ2-3
cdr3_nt: TGTGCCAGCAGCGGAGATGGCGGAGTCGATTCAGATACGCAGTATTTT
cdr3_aa: CASSGDGGVDSDTQYF

d_call: .
clone_size: few
cdr3_length: 18
v_call: TRBV6-2/TRBV6-3
j_call: TRBJ2-2
cdr3_nt: TGTGCCAGCAGCACTTCCCAAAGGGGACCCAGGGACACCGGGGAGCTGTTTTTT
cdr3_aa: CASSTSQRGPRDTGELFF

d_call: .
clone_size: few
cdr3_length: 13
v_call: TRBV7-9
j_call: TRBJ2-7
cdr3_nt: TGTGCCAGCAGCCCCACCACGGGGTCCGAGCAGTACTTC
cdr3_aa: CASSPTTGSEQYF

d_call: .
clone_size: few
cdr3_length: 17
v_call: TRBV9
j_call: TRBJ2-3
cdr3_nt: TGTGCCAGCAGCCCCTCATCGGGGGCCTCTAGCACAGATACGCAGTATTTT
cdr3_aa: CASSPSSGASSTDTQYF

d_call: .
clone_size: .
cdr3_length: 19
v_call: TRBV5-1
j_call: TRBJ2-1
cdr3_nt: TGCGCCAGCAGCTCCGATCACGATACGGTAGTAGCACGGAACAATGAGCAGTTCTTC
cdr3_aa: CASSSDHDTVVARNNEQFF

d_call: TRBD1
clone_size: .
cdr3_length: 15
v_call: TRBV11-2
j_call: TRBJ2-3
cdr3_nt: TGTGCCAGCAGCCAAGGGACAGGAGACACAGATACGCAGTATTTT
cdr3_aa: CASSQGTGDTDTQYF

d_call: TRBD1
clone_size: .
cdr3_length: 16
v_call: TRBV7-8
j_call: TRBJ1-5
cdr3_nt: TGTGCCAGCAGCTTCTCCGGGACAGGGGGCGAACAGCCCCAGCATTTT
cdr3_aa: CASSFSGTGGEQPQHF

d_call: .
clone_size: few
cdr3_length: 11
v_call: TRBV6-1
j_call: TRBJ1-5
cdr3_nt: TGTGCCAGCGGAATGGGCCCGGCCCAGCATTTT
cdr3_aa: CASGMGPAQHF

d_call: .
clone_size: many
cdr3_length: 12
v_call: TRBV27
j_call: TRBJ2-7
cdr3_nt: TGTGCCAGCAGCCGGGGTGGCTACGAGCAGTACTTC
cdr3_aa: CASSRGGYEQYF

d_call: .
clone_size: .
cdr3_length: 13
v_call: TRBV7-9
j_call: TRBJ2-5
cdr3_nt: TGTGCCAGCAGTGGAGACGCGCAAGAGACCCAGTACTTC
cdr3_aa: CASSGDAQETQYF

d_call: TRBD2
clone_size: few
cdr3_length: 15
v_call: TRBV9
j_call: TRBJ2-1
cdr3_nt: TGTGCCAGCAGCGTTAGCGGGGGGGATTACAATGAGCAGTTCTTC
cdr3_aa: CASSVSGGDYNEQFF

d_call: TRBD2
clone_size: .
cdr3_length: 17
v_call: TRBV7-9
j_call: TRBJ2-1
cdr3_nt: TGTGCCAGCAGACCAACTAGCGGGGGGGCCGGTTTGAATGAGCAGTTCTTC
cdr3_aa: CASRPTSGGAGLNEQFF

d_call: TRBD1
clone_size: few
cdr3_length: 15
v_call: TRBV11-2
j_call: TRBJ2-7
cdr3_nt: TGTGCCAGCAGCTTAGAGGCGGGACAGGGCTACGAGCAGTACTTC
cdr3_aa: CASSLEAGQGYEQYF

d_call: .
clone_size: .
cdr3_length: 14
v_call: TRBV5-5
j_call: TRBJ2-1
cdr3_nt: TGTGCCAGCAGCTTCCGGGACGGACACAATGAGCAGTTCTTC
cdr3_aa: CASSFRDGHNEQFF

d_call: .
clone_size: few
cdr3_length: 13
v_call: TRBV12-3/TRBV12-4
j_call: TRBJ2-3
cdr3_nt: TGTGCCAGCAGTTCAGGGTACACAGATACGCAGTATTTT
cdr3_aa: CASSSGYTDTQYF

d_call: .
clone_size: few
cdr3_length: 16
v_call: TRBV7-9
j_call: TRBJ1-1
cdr3_nt: TGTGCCAGCAGTAATGATCCGGGCAGAAGCAACACTGAAGCTTTCTTT
cdr3_aa: CASSNDPGRSNTEAFF

d_call: .
clone_size: .
cdr3_length: 13
v_call: TRBV28
j_call: TRBJ2-7
cdr3_nt: TGTGCCAGCACTCGGGACGGCTCCTACGAGCAGTACTTC
cdr3_aa: CASTRDGSYEQYF

d_call: .
clone_size: few
cdr3_length: 14
v_call: TRBV2
j_call: TRBJ1-2
cdr3_nt: TGTGCCAGCCCGGGACGAGGGGCCGACTATGGCTACACCTTC
cdr3_aa: CASPGRGADYGYTF

d_call: TRBD2
clone_size: few
cdr3_length: 16
v_call: TRBV7-2
j_call: TRBJ2-5
cdr3_nt: TGTGCCAGCAGCTTACCGACTAGCGGGGTTCAAGAGACCCAGTACTTC
cdr3_aa: CASSLPTSGVQETQYF

d_call: .
clone_size: .
cdr3_length: 12
v_call: TRBV2
j_call: TRBJ2-1
cdr3_nt: TGTGCCAGCCGGCCATACGGCAATGAGCAGTTCTTC
cdr3_aa: CASRPYGNEQFF

d_call: .
clone_size: few
cdr3_length: 12
v_call: TRBV20-1
j_call: TRBJ2-1
cdr3_nt: TGCAGTGCCCATCAGGCGTGGAATGAGCAGTTCTTC
cdr3_aa: CSAHQAWNEQFF

d_call: .
clone_size: .
cdr3_length: 14
v_call: TRBV20-1
j_call: TRBJ1-1
cdr3_nt: TGCAGTGCTAGAGATTTGGAGGGGGAAACTGAAGCTTTCTTT
cdr3_aa: CSARDLEGETEAFF

d_call: TRBD1
clone_size: few
cdr3_length: 16
v_call: TRBV11-1
j_call: TRBJ2-1
cdr3_nt: TGTGCCAGCAGCTCTCCCCGGGACAGCTCCTACAATGAGCAGTTCTTC
cdr3_aa: CASSSPRDSSYNEQFF

d_call: .
clone_size: few
cdr3_length: 16
v_call: TRBV7-9
j_call: TRBJ1-2
cdr3_nt: TGTGCCAGCAGCCCGAGGGTTCAGGGAGAACCCTATGGCTACACCTTC
cdr3_aa: CASSPRVQGEPYGYTF

d_call: .
clone_size: few
cdr3_length: 17
v_call: TRBV7-9
j_call: TRBJ2-7
cdr3_nt: TGTGCCAGCAGCTTAGCGCATTCAGGCACTATCTCCTACGAGCAGTACTTC
cdr3_aa: CASSLAHSGTISYEQYF

d_call: .
clone_size: .
cdr3_length: 14
v_call: TRBV4-1
j_call: TRBJ1-1
cdr3_nt: TGTGCCAGCAGCCAAGGGGACCGGAACACTGAAGCTTTCTTT
cdr3_aa: CASSQGDRNTEAFF

d_call: .
clone_size: few
cdr3_length: 15
v_call: TRBV7-2
j_call: TRBJ1-2
cdr3_nt: TGTGCCAGCAGCTATCCCAGGGGCATCAACTATGGCTACACCTTC
cdr3_aa: CASSYPRGINYGYTF

d_call: TRBD2
clone_size: .
cdr3_length: 17
v_call: TRBV7-9
j_call: TRBJ2-1
cdr3_nt: TGTGCCAGCAGCTCCCCCCTAGCGGGGGGGACCTACAATGAGCAGTTCTTC
cdr3_aa: CASSSPLAGGTYNEQFF

d_call: TRBD1
clone_size: few
cdr3_length: 15
v_call: TRBV10-3
j_call: TRBJ1-1
cdr3_nt: TGTGCCATCAGTGAGGGACTTGACAGGGATACTGAAGCTTTCTTT
cdr3_aa: CAISEGLDRDTEAFF

d_call: .
clone_size: few
cdr3_length: 15
v_call: TRBV12-3/TRBV12-4
j_call: TRBJ2-1
cdr3_nt: TGTGCCAGCAGTTTTGACCTAGCTCCCTACAATGAGCAGTTCTTC
cdr3_aa: CASSFDLAPYNEQFF

d_call: .
clone_size: few
cdr3_length: 14
v_call: TRBV20-1
j_call: TRBJ2-3
cdr3_nt: TGCAGTGCTGATAGGACAGAGAACACAGATACGCAGTATTTT
cdr3_aa: CSADRTENTDTQYF

d_call: TRBD1
clone_size: .
cdr3_length: 11
v_call: TRBV20-1
j_call: TRBJ2-4
cdr3_nt: TGCAGTGCTAGGGACAGGGGAATTGAGTACTTC
cdr3_aa: CSARDRGIEYF

d_call: .
clone_size: few
cdr3_length: 12
v_call: TRBV10-3
j_call: TRBJ1-1
cdr3_nt: TGTGCCATCAAAGCAGAGAACACTGAAGCTTTCTTT
cdr3_aa: CAIKAENTEAFF

d_call: .
clone_size: .
cdr3_length: 16
v_call: TRBV7-8
j_call: TRBJ1-1
cdr3_nt: TGTGCCAGCAGCTTAGAGACCCCCAGGGGTGGCACTGAAGCTTTCTTT
cdr3_aa: CASSLETPRGGTEAFF

d_call: .
clone_size: .
cdr3_length: 14
v_call: TRBV12-3/TRBV12-4
j_call: TRBJ2-1
cdr3_nt: TGTGCCAGCAGTTTCTCTAGCTCCTACAATGAGCAGTTCTTC
cdr3_aa: CASSFSSSYNEQFF

d_call: .
clone_size: .
cdr3_length: 15
v_call: TRBV7-4
j_call: TRBJ2-2
cdr3_nt: TGTGCCAGCAGCTTACGCGGGGTATCCACCGGGGAGCTGTTTTTT
cdr3_aa: CASSLRGVSTGELFF

d_call: .
clone_size: .
cdr3_length: 14
v_call: TRBV29-1
j_call: TRBJ2-3
cdr3_nt: TGCAGCGTTCCCGCGCCTCCTAGCACAGATACGCAGTATTTT
cdr3_aa: CSVPAPPSTDTQYF

d_call: TRBD1
clone_size: .
cdr3_length: 16
v_call: TRBV25-1
j_call: TRBJ2-3
cdr3_nt: TGTGCCAGCAGTGACCTCAGGACAGGGACCACAGATACGCAGTATTTT
cdr3_aa: CASSDLRTGTTDTQYF

d_call: TRBD1
clone_size: .
cdr3_length: 14
v_call: TRBV5-5
j_call: TRBJ2-7
cdr3_nt: TGTGCCAGCAGCTGGGCCCGGGACAGCTACGAGCAGTACTTC
cdr3_aa: CASSWARDSYEQYF

d_call: TRBD1
clone_size: .
cdr3_length: 14
v_call: TRBV14
j_call: TRBJ1-1
cdr3_nt: TGTGCCAGCAGCCCCTCGGACAGGGACCCTGGAGCTTTCTTT
cdr3_aa: CASSPSDRDPGAFF